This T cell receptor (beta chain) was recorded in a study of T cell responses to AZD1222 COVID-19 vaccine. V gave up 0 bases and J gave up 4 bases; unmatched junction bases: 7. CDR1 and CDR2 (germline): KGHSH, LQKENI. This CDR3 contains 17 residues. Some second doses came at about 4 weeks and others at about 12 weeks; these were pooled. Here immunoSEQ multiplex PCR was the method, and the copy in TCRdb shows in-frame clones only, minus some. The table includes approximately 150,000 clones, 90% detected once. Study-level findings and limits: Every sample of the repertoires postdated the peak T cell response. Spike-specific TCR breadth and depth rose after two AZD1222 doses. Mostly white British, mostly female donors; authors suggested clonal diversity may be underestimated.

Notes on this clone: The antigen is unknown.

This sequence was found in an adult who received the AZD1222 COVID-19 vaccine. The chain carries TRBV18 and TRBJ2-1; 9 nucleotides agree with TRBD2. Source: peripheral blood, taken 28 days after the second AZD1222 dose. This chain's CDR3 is CASSPPRLAGTYNEQFF. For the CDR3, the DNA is TGTGCCAGCTCACCACCGCGTCTAGCGGGGACTTACAATGAGCAGTTCTTC.